The T cell receptor (beta chain) under discussion was sequenced for a study of CD8+ T cells in alopecia areata. Study-level information: Twice a day, 5 to 10 mg of oral tofacitinib was administered to treated patients.

RNA, once extracted, was reverse transcribed into cDNA for use as the sequencing template. The method was immunoSEQ multiplex PCR; TCRdb's version includes in-frame clones alone and lacks a portion of them. The top ten clones hold 20% to 25% of a sample with about 42,000 clones, under 70% of them seen once. General study points: On tofacitinib, scalp and blood still held many of the expanded lesional clones.

A word on this clone: Its cognate antigen is unknown.

Treatment in this sample: oral pan-JAK inhibitor, 5-10 mg twice daily. The sequenced sample was CD8+ T cells sorted from blood, obtained at week 4, from a patient treated with tofacitinib. The clonotype originates from a human donor with alopecia areata.

The CDR3 spells CSVPQGAEAFF. The CDR3 coding sequence is TGCAGCGTACCGCAGGGGGCTGAAGCTTTCTTT. The chain employs TRBV29-1 and TRBJ1-1; 7 nucleotides agree with TRBD1. V was clipped by 6 bases and J by 6 bases; unmatched bases: 4. CDR3 size: 11 residues. Germline V gene lookup returns CDR1 SQVTM and CDR2 ANQGSEA.